This T cell receptor (beta chain) is from a study of CD8+CD57+ T cells in acquired aplastic anemia. It was patients with CD8+CD57+ cell expansion by flow cytometry who were chosen for sequencing. As a group, the patients uniformly had severe acquired aplastic anemia. Patients were therapy-naive when their blood was sampled. According to the study, genomic DNA was the template for TCR beta VDJ and CDR3 profiling. TCRdb re-analysed the reads in MiXCR, keeping a single row per CDR3 protein. This sample has fewer than 200,000 distinct CDR3 sequences, with under 50% found just once. Trimming removed 3 bases from V and 3 bases from J, with 12 bases in between. CDR1 is DFQATT and CDR2 is SNEGSKA in the germline V gene (reference sequence). The CDR3 spans 13 residues. Study conclusions and caveats: The same twenty-nine CD8+ CDR3 sequences occurred in patients and in controls.

With respect to this clonotype: What it recognizes is unknown.

The chain uses TRBV20-1 and TRBJ2-7, with D hard to call. The clonotype originates from a human donor with aplastic anemia. Sequencing used sorted CD4+, CD8+, or CD8+CD57+ T cells (not recorded which) from PBMCs. CDR3 in amino acids: CSASRHGGYEQYF. The CDR3 nucleotides read TGCAGTGCTAGCCGCCACGGTGGCTACGAGCAGTACTTC.